This T cell receptor beta chain was captured in a study of cytomegalovirus exposure and HLA in healthy donors. Measured with immunoSEQ multiplex PCR; TCRdb has only the in-frame clones, and not every one. This table holds 150,000 or so clones, roughly 89% found once. Material: PBMCs. The sequence came from a woman in her late teens or twenties in good health and CMV-seropositive.

The CDR3 sequence is CASSIRSTVEAFF. The CDR3 DNA is TGTGCCAGTAGTATTAGGTCGACAGTCGAAGCTTTCTTT. V is TRBV19 and J is TRBJ1-1; D perhaps matches TRBD1 (5 bases). This CDR3 spans 13 amino acids. The germline V gene encodes CDR1 LNHDA and CDR2 SQIVND (reference sequence). V lost 3 bases and J 8 bases, leaving 13 bases between the germline ends.